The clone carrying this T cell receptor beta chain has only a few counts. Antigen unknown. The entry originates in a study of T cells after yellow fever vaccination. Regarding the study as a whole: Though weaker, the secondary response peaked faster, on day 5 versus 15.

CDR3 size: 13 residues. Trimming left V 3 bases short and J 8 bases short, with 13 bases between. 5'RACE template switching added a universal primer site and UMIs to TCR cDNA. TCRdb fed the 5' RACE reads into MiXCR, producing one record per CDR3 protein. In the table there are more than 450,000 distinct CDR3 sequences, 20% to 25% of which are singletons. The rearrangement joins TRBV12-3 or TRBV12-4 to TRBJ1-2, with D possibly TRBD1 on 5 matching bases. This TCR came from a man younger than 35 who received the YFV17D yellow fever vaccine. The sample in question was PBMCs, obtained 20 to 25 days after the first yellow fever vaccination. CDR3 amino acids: CASSFAGKDGYTF. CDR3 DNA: TGTGCCAGCAGTTTTGCAGGGAAGGACGGCTACACCTTC.